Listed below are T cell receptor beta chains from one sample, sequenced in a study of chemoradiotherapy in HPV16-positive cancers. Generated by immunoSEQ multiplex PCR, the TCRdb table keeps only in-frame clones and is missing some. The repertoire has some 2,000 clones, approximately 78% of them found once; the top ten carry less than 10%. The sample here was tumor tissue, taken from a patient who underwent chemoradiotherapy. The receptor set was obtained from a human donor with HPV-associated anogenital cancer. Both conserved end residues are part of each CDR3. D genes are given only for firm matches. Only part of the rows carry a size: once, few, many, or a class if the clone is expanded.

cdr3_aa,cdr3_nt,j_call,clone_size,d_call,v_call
CASRRGVRTGELFF,TGCGCCAGCAGAAGAGGGGTCCGCACCGGGGAGCTGTTTTTT,TRBJ2-2,-,-,TRBV10-2
CASSPGTRFAGGRETQYF,TGCGCCAGCAGCCCGGGAACCCGGTTTGCGGGAGGGCGTGAGACCCAGTACTTC,TRBJ2-5,-,TRBD2,TRBV5-1
CASSVEGRGWQYF,TGTGCCAGCAGCGTAGAAGGTAGGGGATGGCAGTATTTT,TRBJ2-3,-,-,TRBV9
CASSTDSLSGNTIYF,TGCGCCAGCAGCACGGACAGCCTCTCTGGAAACACCATATATTTT,TRBJ1-3,few,-,TRBV5-1
CASSLGGPTGELFF,TGTGCCAGCAGCTTAGGCGGGCCCACCGGGGAGCTGTTTTTT,TRBJ2-2,-,-,TRBV11-3
CASVKRGRADTQYF,TGTGCCAGCGTAAAGCGGGGACGGGCAGATACGCAGTATTTT,TRBJ2-3,-,TRBD2,TRBV27
CASSERRGDTQYF,TGTGCCAGCAGTGAACGGCGGGGAGATACGCAGTATTTT,TRBJ2-3,-,-,TRBV6-1
CASRDTGLRETQYF,TGCGCCAGCAGGGATACAGGGTTAAGGGAGACCCAGTACTTC,TRBJ2-5,once,-,TRBV10-2
CSVERAVGISGYNEQFF,TGCAGCGTTGAACGGGCAGTAGGTATTTCGGGTTACAATGAGCAGTTCTTC,TRBJ2-1,-,-,TRBV29-1
CASSEYGYTF,TGTGCCAGCAGTGAATATGGCTACACCTTC,TRBJ1-2,once,-,TRBV2
CAWSVSQNQPQHF,TGTGCCTGGAGTGTCAGTCAGAATCAGCCCCAGCATTTT,TRBJ1-5,-,-,TRBV30
CASSLGPREGQETQYF,TGTGCCAGCAGCTTAGGTCCCAGGGAGGGACAAGAGACCCAGTACTTC,TRBJ2-5,once,TRBD2,TRBV7-6
CASTQSRGGGSGANVLTF,TGTGCCAGCACCCAATCTCGGGGAGGGGGTTCTGGGGCCAACGTCCTGACTTTC,TRBJ2-6,-,-,TRBV27
CASSEITGSGQPQHF,TGTGCCAGCAGTGAAATAACAGGTAGTGGACAGCCCCAGCATTTT,TRBJ1-5,-,-,TRBV6-1
CASRAEPGVKEQFF,TGTGCCAGCAGGGCGGAGCCCGGGGTCAAGGAGCAGTTCTTC,TRBJ2-1,-,-,TRBV7-2
CASRVTGISTDTQYF,TGCGCCAGCAGGGTGACAGGGATTAGCACAGATACGCAGTATTTT,TRBJ2-3,-,TRBD1,TRBV23-1
CASSLQEGMSTGELFF,TGTGCCAGCAGCCTACAGGAGGGTATGAGCACCGGGGAGCTGTTTTTT,TRBJ2-2,-,-,TRBV9
CASSLSFGYEQYF,TGTGCCAGCAGCTTATCCTTTGGATACGAGCAGTACTTC,TRBJ2-7,-,-,TRBV11-2